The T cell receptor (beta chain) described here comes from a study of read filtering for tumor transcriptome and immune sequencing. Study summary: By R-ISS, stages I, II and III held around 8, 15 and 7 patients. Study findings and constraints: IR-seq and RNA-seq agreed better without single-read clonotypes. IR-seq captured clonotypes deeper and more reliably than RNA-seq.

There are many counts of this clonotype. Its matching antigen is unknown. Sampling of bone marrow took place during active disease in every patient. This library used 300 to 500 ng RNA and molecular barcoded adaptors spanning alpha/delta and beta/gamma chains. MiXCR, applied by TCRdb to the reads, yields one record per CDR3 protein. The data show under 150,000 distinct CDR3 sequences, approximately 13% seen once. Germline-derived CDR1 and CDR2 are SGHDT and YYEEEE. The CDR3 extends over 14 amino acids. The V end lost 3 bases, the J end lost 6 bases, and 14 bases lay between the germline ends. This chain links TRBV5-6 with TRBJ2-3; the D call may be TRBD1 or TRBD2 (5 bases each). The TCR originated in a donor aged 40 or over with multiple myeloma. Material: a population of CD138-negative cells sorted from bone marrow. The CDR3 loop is CASSYGTVGDTQYF. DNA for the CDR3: TGTGCCAGCAGCTACGGGACGGTGGGGGATACGCAGTATTTT.